This T cell receptor beta chain was captured by sequencing in a study of Tregs in tolerant kidney transplant recipients. Worth noting for this clone: Its antigen is not identified.

Repertoires were generated with immunoSEQ multiplex PCR, while TCRdb's copy carries only in-frame clones and drops some. The top ten hold approximately 40% of the sample, which has 650 to 850 clones, less than 50% seen once. V lost 5 bases and J lost 6, with 10 bases in between. The CDR3 has 13 residues. Germline CDR1 SNHLY, CDR2 FYNNEI. This TCR was sampled from a human patient who received a combined kidney and bone marrow transplant. The V and J genes are TRBV2 and TRBJ2-2; D gene uncertain. This material consisted of Tregs from blood cultured with allogeneic cells, taken before the transplant. In DNA form, the CDR3 reads TGTGCCAGCAGTTTAGTTATTTCCGGGGAGCTGTTTTTT. Its translation: CASSLVISGELFF.